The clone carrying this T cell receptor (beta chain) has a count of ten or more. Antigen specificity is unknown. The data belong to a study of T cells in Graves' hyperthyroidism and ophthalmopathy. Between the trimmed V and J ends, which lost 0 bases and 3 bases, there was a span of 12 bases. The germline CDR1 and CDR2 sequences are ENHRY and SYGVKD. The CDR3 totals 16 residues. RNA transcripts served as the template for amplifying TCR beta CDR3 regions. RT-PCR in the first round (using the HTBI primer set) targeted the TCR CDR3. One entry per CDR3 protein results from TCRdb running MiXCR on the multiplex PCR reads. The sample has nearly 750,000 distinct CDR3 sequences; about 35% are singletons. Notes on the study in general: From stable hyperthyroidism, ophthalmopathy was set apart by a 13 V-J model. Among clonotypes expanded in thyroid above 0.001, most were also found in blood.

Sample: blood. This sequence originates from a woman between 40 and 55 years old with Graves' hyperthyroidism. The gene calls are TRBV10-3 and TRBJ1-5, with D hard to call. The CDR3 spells CAISESGGKANQPQHF. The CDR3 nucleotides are TGTGCCATCAGTGAGTCGGGAGGGAAGGCCAATCAGCCCCAGCATTTT.